A single T cell receptor (beta chain) is shown here with its context. The data stem from a study of blood T cell repertoires in COVID-19. The overall study: Sites across the United States, Italy and Spain contributed samples from acute and convalescent COVID-19. From T cells, B-cell-depleted T cells, or PBMCs came the material, which was cDNA or gDNA.

Original data processing: For nucleated cells, counts were estimated from reference gene primer amplification. Some clones are missing from TCRdb's copy, which holds only in-frame ones; the method was immunoSEQ multiplex PCR. V and J calls and clone size are given by that table; D and trimming were obtained from the DNA. The top ten hold 20% to 25% of the sample, which has approximately 94,000 clones, around 84% seen once. V lost 4 bases to trimming and J lost 7 bases, with 20 bases between them. The CDR3 extends over 16 amino acids. Germline V gene data show CDR1 as SNHLY and CDR2 as FYNNEI. This sequence joins TRBV2 and TRBJ2-1; TRBD1 is a possible D gene (6 bases). This sequence was found in a man in his 60s with acute or convalescent COVID-19. What was sequenced was peripheral blood. The CDR3 region is CASSGPRAGDWNEQFF. In DNA, the CDR3 is TGTGCCAGCAGTGGTCCACGGGCAGGGGATTGGAATGAGCAGTTCTTC.